Below, 13 T cell receptor beta chains from the same sample are listed, as sequenced in a study of T cell responses to AZD1222 COVID-19 vaccine. The protocol was immunoSEQ multiplex PCR, while the TCRdb copy is restricted to in-frame clones and leaves out a portion. This sample has approximately 130,000 clones; 80% to 95% occur once, and the top ten carry 0.85% to 1.2%. Sample: peripheral blood, taken 28 days after the second AZD1222 dose. These receptors came from an adult who received the AZD1222 COVID-19 vaccine.

The chain combines TRBV9 with TRBJ2-3; 16 bases agree with TRBD2. Per germline, CDR1 SGDLS and CDR2 YYNGEE. V was pared by 4 bases and J by 4 bases, with 6 bases of the junction left unmatched. This CDR3 comprises 17 residues. CDR3: CASSLGTSGRASDTQYF. For the CDR3, the DNA is TGTGCCAGCAGCTTAGGGACTAGCGGGAGGGCCTCAGATACGCAGTATTTT.

The rearrangement uses TRBV29-1 and TRBJ1-2; no firm D call. Germline CDR1 SQVTM, CDR2 ANQGSEA. V was pared by 6 bases and J by 6 bases, with 11 bases between. This CDR3 is 11 amino acids long. In nucleotides, the CDR3 is TGCAGCGTAACCGTTCGGGATGGCTACACCTTC. This codes for CSVTVRDGYTF. Together with reference TRBV29-1 and TRBJ1-2, the CDR3 gives the full variable domain: SAVISQKPSRDICQRGTSLTIQCQVDSQVTMMFWYRQQPGQSLTLIATANQGSEATYESGFVIDKFPISRPNLTFSTLTVSNMSPEDSSIYLCSVTVRDGYTFGSGTRLTVV.

The chain couples TRBV6-2 or TRBV6-3 to TRBJ1-5; D is ambiguous. Per germline, CDR1 MNHEY and CDR2 SVGEGT. CDR3 length: 15 residues. Trimming shortened V by 4 bases and J by 7 bases, and 17 bases separated the two germline ends. CDR3 bases: TGTGCCAGCAGTTTGCCGTCAGTCCTCGGGCAGCCCCAGCATTTT. This translates into CASSLPSVLGQPQHF.

The rearrangement links TRBV19 to TRBJ2-1; 8 bases agree with TRBD1. The length of the CDR3 is 15 residues. J lost 8 bases, V lost 7 bases, and 13 bases had no gene match. The germline V gene encodes CDR1 LNHDA and CDR2 SQIVND (reference sequence). As DNA, the CDR3 is TGTGCCAGTAAGAAGGGTGGGCAGGGGGCCTATGAGCAGTTCTTC. Its translation is CASKKGGQGAYEQFF.

The chain couples TRBV6-5 to TRBJ1-2; the D is unclear. CDR3 length equals 14 residues. Germline values: CDR1 MNHEY, CDR2 SVGAGI. Trimming cost V 6 bases and J 0 bases, with 11 bases left between them. CDR3 in amino acids: CASRTRETNYGYTF. Written as DNA, the CDR3 is TGTGCCAGCAGAACAAGGGAAACTAACTATGGCTACACCTTC.

This chain uses TRBV27 with TRBJ2-3; maybe TRBD2 (6 bases). Per the germline V gene, CDR1 is MNHEY and CDR2 is SMNVEV (reference sequence). Trimming took off 4 bases at V and 1 base at J, with 12 bases between the two ends. The CDR3 covers 15 residues. CDR3 nucleotide sequence: TGTGCCAGCAGTTCGCTCCGCGGGGGCACAGATACGCAGTATTTT. Encoded protein: CASSSLRGGTDTQYF.

The CDR3 bases are TGTGCCAGCAGCACGGACAGGGCGTCCGAAGCTTTCTTT. Protein: CASSTDRASEAFF. The rearrangement uses TRBV5-8 and TRBJ1-1; 8 nucleotides align to TRBD1. This CDR3 comprises 13 residues. V was pared by 4 bases and J by 8 bases, with 7 bases of the junction left unmatched. Germline lookup yields CDR1 SGHTS and CDR2 YDEGEE.

The chain joins TRBV5-5 to TRBJ2-2; the match to TRBD1 covers 8 bases. V gave up 5 bases and J gave up 3 bases; unmatched junction bases: 3. Germline CDR1 reads SGHKS; CDR2 reads YYEKEE (reference sequence). CDR3 length: 14 amino acids. The CDR3 DNA sequence: TGTGCCAGCAGGCCGACAGGGGACACCGGGGAGCTGTTTTTT. It is translated as CASRPTGDTGELFF.

The rearrangement uses TRBV6-5 and TRBJ2-1; D call uncertain. Per the germline V gene, CDR1 is MNHEY and CDR2 is SVGAGI. The CDR3 contains 14 residues. V was trimmed by 0 bases and J by 5 bases, leaving 8 bases between them. CDR3 sequence: CASSYSIVDNEQFF. CDR3 bases: TGTGCCAGCAGTTACTCGATAGTAGACAATGAGCAGTTCTTC.

This clone was detected only once. The chain carries TRBV21-1 and TRBJ1-6. TRBV21-1 is classified as a pseudogene. The CDR3 has 15 amino acids. CDR3 bases: TGTGCCAGCAGCAAAGATCCGGGAGGAGGTTCACCCCTCCACTTT. Translating gives CASSKDPGGGSPLHF.

CDR3 nucleotides: TGTGCCAGTACATACGGGCGAGTCGGCACAGATACGCAGTATTTT. Encoded protein: CASTYGRVGTDTQYF. V usage is TRBV19 and J usage is TRBJ2-3; D is ambiguous. CDR3 length: 15 residues. Trimming pared 7 bases from V and 1 base from J, leaving 15 bases between. CDR1 is LNHDA and CDR2 is SQIVND in the germline V gene (reference sequence).

This chain uses TRBV18 with TRBJ2-3, with 8 bases identical to TRBD2. Germline V CDR1 and CDR2: KGHSH, LQKENI. After removal of 6 bases from V and 2 bases from J, the junction contained 10 bases not matched to a gene. The CDR3 contains 16 residues. The CDR3 DNA sequence: TGTGCCAGCTCGTCTGCTACTAGCGGTTACACAGATACGCAGTATTTT. Amino acid sequence: CASSSATSGYTDTQYF.

The genes are TRBV4-3 and TRBJ2-7; D ambiguous. The V end lost 0 bases, the J end lost 4 bases, and 7 bases lay between the germline ends. CDR3 length equals 13 residues. From germline, CDR1 is LGHNA and CDR2 YSLEER. CDR3 loop: CASSQESPYEQYF. The CDR3 nucleotides read TGCGCCAGCAGCCAAGAGTCCCCTTACGAGCAGTACTTC.